These 29 T cell receptor beta chains were sequenced from one sample in a study of graft-versus-host responses after intestinal transplantation. The table came from immunoSEQ multiplex PCR; TCRdb's copy has only in-frame clones and leaves some out. Among 20,000 to 30,000 clones listed, just under 40% were seen once. This specimen was alloreactive CD4+ T cells from a mixed lymphocyte reaction culture, taken before intestinal transplant. Subset meaning: CFSE-low proliferating T cells sorted from roughly six-day pre-transplant mixed lymphocyte reaction (GvH or HvG direction). These receptors were taken from a human patient who received an intestinal transplant.

The chain combines TRBV30 with TRBJ2-3; TRBD2 matches 7 bases. The CDR3 contains 14 residues. V shed 0 bases and J 7 bases; nucleotides not matched to a gene: 7. Germline V gene sequence: CDR1 GTSNPN, CDR2 SVGIG (reference sequence). The CDR3 bases are TGTGCCTGGAGTGTGAATTGGGGAGGGAATACGCAGTATTTT. Translated, it gives CAWSVNWGGNTQYF.

V is TRBV2 and J is TRBJ1-1; TRBD1 aligns across 10 bases. The CDR3 covers 17 residues. V was pared by 5 bases and J by 0 bases, with 9 bases of the junction left unmatched. Germline V gene data show CDR1 as SNHLY and CDR2 as FYNNEI. This CDR3 reads CASSWDRGPLMNTEAFF. DNA for the CDR3: TGTGCCAGCAGTTGGGACAGGGGTCCCCTAATGAACACTGAAGCTTTCTTT.

There are a few counts of this clone. The chain carries TRBV2 and TRBJ1-5, with D possibly being TRBD1 (5 bases). CDR1 SNHLY and CDR2 FYNNEI come from the germline V gene. The CDR3 contains 13 residues. Trimming shortened V by 10 bases and J by 0 bases, and 10 bases separated the two germline ends. The CDR3 coding sequence is TGTGCCACCCGGGGGTATAGCAATCAGCCCCAGCATTTT. Translation: CATRGYSNQPQHF.

A few counts support this clone. The V call is TRBV6-5, the J call TRBJ1-3, with 7 bases matching TRBD1. The germline V gene has CDR1 MNHEY and CDR2 SVGAGI. The CDR3 extends over 14 amino acids. The J segment lost 0 bases and the V segment lost 6 bases, leaving 2 bases of the junction unmatched. CDR3 residues: CASRPGGSGNTIYF. The CDR3 DNA follows: TGTGCCAGCAGACCAGGGGGCTCTGGAAACACCATATATTTT.

This chain joins TRBV30 and TRBJ2-3, with D tentatively TRBD2 (7 bases). V was shortened by 0 bases and J by 4 bases, with 14 bases between the two germline ends. Germline V lookup: CDR1 GTSNPN, CDR2 SVGIG (reference sequence). CDR3 length: 15 residues. CDR3 residues: CAWSVLGGPSDTQYF. The CDR3 DNA sequence: TGTGCCTGGAGTGTACTGGGGGGGCCGTCAGATACGCAGTATTTT.

J is TRBJ1-6 and V is TRBV11-3; maybe TRBD1 (5 bases). Trimming stripped 1 base from V and 3 bases from J, with 16 bases between. This CDR3 comprises 18 residues. The germline V gene encodes CDR1 SGHNT and CDR2 YENEEA. CDR3 residues: CASSLGPGVKDYNSPLHF. CDR3 DNA: TGTGCCAGCAGCTTAGGTCCGGGGGTCAAGGACTATAATTCACCCCTCCACTTT.

This clone has a handful of counts. This rearrangement joins TRBV7-6 to TRBJ2-7; D possibly corresponds to TRBD1 (5 bases). The CDR3 totals 15 residues. Germline lookup yields CDR1 SGHVS and CDR2 FNYEAQ. V lost 1 base and J lost 6, with 16 bases in between. The chain's CDR3 is CASSLEPGQGSEQYF. CDR3 DNA sequence: TGTGCCAGCAGCTTAGAGCCAGGCCAGGGCTCCGAGCAGTACTTC.

V gene TRBV5-1 combines with J gene TRBJ2-2; 7 bases fit TRBD1. V gave up 1 base and J gave up 5 bases; unmatched junction bases: 5. Germline lookup yields CDR1 SGHRS and CDR2 YFSETQ. The length of the CDR3 is 15 residues. The CDR3, as DNA: TGCGCCAGCAGCTTGCCCGGGACAGCTACCGGGGAGCTGTTTTTT. This sequence encodes CASSLPGTATGELFF.

This clone was counted between two and nine times. The chain employs TRBV10-2 and TRBJ2-7; D gene unclear. With 8 bases removed from V and 2 bases from J, the gap between germline ends came to 10 bases. Germline values: CDR1 WSHSY, CDR2 SAAADI. This CDR3 comprises 12 residues. The CDR3 DNA sequence: TGCGCCAGCGAGGCGGTCCCCTACGAGCAGTACTTC. This gives the protein CASEAVPYEQYF.

In DNA form, the CDR3 reads TGTGCCACCAGCAGAGAAATGGGGCTTTCCTACGAGCAGTACTTC. This translates into CATSREMGLSYEQYF. V and J are TRBV15 and TRBJ2-7; D might be TRBD1 (5 bases). This CDR3 region has 15 residues. Trimming removed 0 bases at V and 1 base at J, with 10 bases between. Germline values: CDR1 LNHNV, CDR2 YYDKDF (reference sequence).

The chain combines TRBV5-1 with TRBJ2-3; no clear D gene. The V and J ends lost 1 base and 0 bases respectively, with 9 bases between them. Germline values: CDR1 SGHRS, CDR2 YFSETQ. The CDR3 spans 15 residues. DNA of the CDR3: TGCGCCAGCAGCTTGTCAAGGCGGAGCACAGATACGCAGTATTTT. Amino acids: CASSLSRRSTDTQYF.

The CDR3 bases are TGCGCCAGCAGCTTGGGTGGAGACTACGAGCAGTACTTC. Amino acid sequence: CASSLGGDYEQYF. The chain joins TRBV5-1 to TRBJ2-7; no clear D. Germline V gives CDR1 SGHRS, CDR2 YFSETQ. There are 13 residues in the CDR3. Trimming removed 0 bases at V and 3 bases at J, with 7 bases between.

This clone was observed a handful of times. The rearrangement uses TRBV6-6 and TRBJ1-3, with a tentative D call TRBD1 (5 bases). In germline, CDR1 is MNHNY, CDR2 SVGAGI (reference sequence). Trimming stripped 10 bases from V and 8 bases from J, with 18 bases between. The CDR3 is 13 residues long. The CDR3 spells CATTTGAGHTIYF. DNA of the CDR3: TGTGCCACCACTACTGGGGCAGGACACACCATATATTTT.

This sequence joins TRBV7-9 and TRBJ1-6; D ambiguous. The CDR3 is 17 residues long. Germline values: CDR1 SEHNR, CDR2 FQNEAQ (reference sequence). Trimming removed 5 bases at V and 0 bases at J, with 14 bases between. CDR3 nucleotides: TGTGCCAGCAGCCCCGGTTACCTTAGCTCCTATAATTCACCCCTCCACTTT. Its protein is CASSPGYLSSYNSPLHF.

The chain links TRBV4-3 to TRBJ2-7; no clear D. The CDR3 runs to 15 residues. Trimming pared 0 bases from V and 0 bases from J, leaving 9 bases between. The V gene's germline CDR1 is LGHNA and CDR2 YSLEER. CDR3 coding DNA: TGCGCCAGCAGCCAAGAACCAGGCTTCTCCTACGAGCAGTACTTC. It is translated as CASSQEPGFSYEQYF.

V gene TRBV4-3 combines with J gene TRBJ2-7; a weak D match, TRBD1 (6 bases). Trimming cost V 3 bases and J 5 bases, with 26 bases left between them. Looked up from germline, CDR1 is LGHNA and CDR2 is YSLEER. The CDR3 has 18 amino acids. The DNA of the CDR3 is TGCGCCAGCAGCCACCGAATCTTTGCAGGGGACGCGGTCCACGAGCAGTACTTC. Translating it yields CASSHRIFAGDAVHEQYF.

The J gene is TRBJ1-3, the V gene TRBV5-1; tentatively, D is TRBD1 (6 bases). The CDR3 extends over 17 amino acids. Germline-derived CDR1 and CDR2 are SGHRS and YFSETQ. Deletions cut 0 bases from V and 0 bases from J, with 13 bases between. Here the CDR3 reads CASSLGGTSLSGNTIYF. CDR3 DNA: TGCGCCAGCAGCTTGGGTGGGACAAGCCTCTCTGGAAACACCATATATTTT.

In its sample, this clone was seen a few times. The chain joins TRBV5-5 to TRBJ1-2, with 7 bases fitting TRBD1. This CDR3 spans 15 amino acids. Germline V gene data show CDR1 as SGHKS and CDR2 as YYEKEE (reference sequence). With 4 bases clipped from V and 3 bases from J, the junction kept 9 bases outside the gene matches. CDR3 nucleotide sequence: TGTGCCAGCAGCCCCCGGACAGGCCGGGACTATGGCTACACCTTC. Translated, it gives CASSPRTGRDYGYTF. Looking up the rest from reference TRBV5-5 and TRBJ1-2 gives the full variable domain: DAGVTQSPTHLIKTRGQQVTLRCSPISGHKSVSWYQQVLGQGPQFIFQYYEKEERGRGNFPDRFSARQFPNYSSELNVNALLLGDSALYLCASSPRTGRDYGYTFGSGTRLTVV.

The chain carries TRBV6-5 and TRBJ2-7, with TRBD2 identical over 9 bases. Germline loops: CDR1 MNHEY, CDR2 SVGAGI. Losses at the gene ends were 4 bases for V and 4 bases for J; bases not matched to a gene: 8. This CDR3 spans 15 amino acids. Written as DNA, the CDR3 is TGTGCCAGCAGTTCGCCGGGACTAGCTGTGTACGAGCAGTACTTC. Its translation is CASSSPGLAVYEQYF.

The chain recombines TRBV6-5 with TRBJ1-2; D is perhaps TRBD1 (6 bases). The V end lost 5 bases, the J end lost 2 bases, and 15 bases lay between the germline ends. There are 15 residues in the CDR3. Germline assignment: CDR1 MNHEY and CDR2 SVGAGI. The chain's CDR3 is CASSTTWTANYGYTF. The DNA of the CDR3 is TGTGCCAGCAGTACGACTTGGACAGCAAACTATGGCTACACCTTC.

This clone has only one observation. The chain is built from TRBV19 and TRBJ2-3; D may be TRBD2 (6 bases). The V gene lost 5 bases and the J gene lost 10 bases, with 16 bases spanning the gap. Looked up from germline, CDR1 is LNHDA and CDR2 is SQIVND (reference sequence). CDR3 length: 13 amino acids. CDR3 in amino acids: CASSVSGTVAQYF. The CDR3 DNA reads TGTGCCAGTAGTGTTAGCGGTACCGTGGCGCAGTATTTT.

This chain uses TRBV19 with TRBJ2-6; 7 bases map to TRBD2. This CDR3 contains 16 residues. The V and J ends lost 3 bases and 2 bases, in that order; junction bases with no gene match: 4. Germline lookup yields CDR1 LNHDA and CDR2 SQIVND (reference sequence). The CDR3 region is CASSILGGAGANVLTF. CDR3 nucleotides: TGTGCCAGTAGTATTTTGGGAGGGGCTGGGGCCAACGTCCTGACTTTC.

This chain links TRBV4-2 with TRBJ2-5; 11 nucleotides align to TRBD2. CDR3 length: 17 amino acids. Germline V lookup: CDR1 LGHNA, CDR2 YNFKEQ. V lost 0 bases to trimming and J lost 5 bases; unmatched junction nucleotides: 8. The CDR3 region is CASSQDSLAGARETQYF. CDR3 DNA: TGTGCCAGCAGCCAAGATTCACTAGCGGGGGCCCGGGAGACCCAGTACTTC.

The CDR3 DNA is TGTGCCAGCAGTTTAAACAGGGGGCGCGGAGAGACCCAGTACTTC. It codes for CASSLNRGRGETQYF. The V and J genes are TRBV27 and TRBJ2-5; 9 bases are a match to TRBD1. In germline, CDR1 is MNHEY, CDR2 SMNVEV (reference sequence). The CDR3 is 15 residues long. Germline trimming cut 2 bases from V and 4 bases from J; bases unmatched to any gene: 5.

The chain employs TRBV6-5 and TRBJ2-7, with D perhaps TRBD1 (5 bases). Trimming took off 6 bases at V and 2 bases at J, with 11 bases between the two ends. The germline V gene has CDR1 MNHEY and CDR2 SVGAGI. CDR3 length: 13 residues. CDR3 nucleotide sequence: TGTGCCAGCAGCCCGACAGTGGCCTACGAGCAGTACTTC. It is translated as CASSPTVAYEQYF.

The sample holds a few counts of this clone. The CDR3 DNA reads TGCAGTGCTAGGGGCCACTACGAGCAGTACTTC. This translates into CSARGHYEQYF. This sequence joins TRBV20-1 and TRBJ2-7, with D hard to call. The CDR3 has 11 residues. Between the trimmed V and J ends, which lost 3 bases and 3 bases, there was a span of 6 bases. Germline V gene sequence: CDR1 DFQATT, CDR2 SNEGSKA (reference sequence).

V gene TRBV19 combines with J gene TRBJ2-7; TRBD1 might be the D (6 bases). Germline lookup yields CDR1 LNHDA and CDR2 SQIVND (reference sequence). The CDR3 has 15 amino acids. V lost 3 bases and J 2 bases, leaving 14 bases between the germline ends. This chain's CDR3 is CASSISRGLTYEQYF. In nucleotides, the CDR3 is TGTGCCAGTAGTATTTCGAGGGGGTTAACCTACGAGCAGTACTTC.

The chain uses TRBV11-2 and TRBJ1-6, with no clear D. Trimming removed 2 bases at V and 1 base at J, with 12 bases between. Germline V gene data show CDR1 as SGHAT and CDR2 as FQNNGV. The CDR3 is 17 amino acids. The CDR3 DNA is TGTGCCAGCAGCTTACTCGGCCGAGGGTCCTATAATTCACCCCTCCACTTT. As protein: CASSLLGRGSYNSPLHF.

This clone was counted only a few times. The V call is TRBV10-2, the J call TRBJ2-7, with 8 bases identical to TRBD2. V was clipped by 6 bases and J by 0 bases; unmatched bases: 7. The CDR3 loop spans 15 amino acids. The germline gives CDR1 WSHSY, CDR2 SAAADI. CDR3 loop: CASSRLAPSSYEQYF. DNA of the CDR3: TGCGCCAGCAGCCGACTAGCGCCTAGCTCCTACGAGCAGTACTTC.